This T cell receptor (beta chain) was obtained from a study of shared clonotypes between healthy human individuals. Terminally differentiated effector memory CD45RA+ cells were excluded from the naive CD8 cells, which were CD45RO-negative and positively selected for CCR7. Per the germline V gene, CDR1 is MNHEY and CDR2 is SVGAGI. There are 12 residues in the CDR3. Here immunoSEQ multiplex PCR was the method, and the copy in TCRdb shows in-frame clones only, minus some. The sample shows over 2,000,000 clones, just over 90% of them seen only once. The receptor was derived from a man between 18 and 29 years old in good health. Some clones in this sample may be carry-over from other donors' samples. The rearrangement uses TRBV6-5 and TRBJ2-5, with 7 positions matching TRBD1. Matching the DNA end better, TRBJ2-7 makes the J call doubtful. Sequenced sample: naive CD8+ T cells from PBMCs. CDR3 nucleotide sequence: TGTGCCAGCAGTGACAGGGCTTACGAGCAGTACTTC. This sequence encodes CASSDRAYEQYF.